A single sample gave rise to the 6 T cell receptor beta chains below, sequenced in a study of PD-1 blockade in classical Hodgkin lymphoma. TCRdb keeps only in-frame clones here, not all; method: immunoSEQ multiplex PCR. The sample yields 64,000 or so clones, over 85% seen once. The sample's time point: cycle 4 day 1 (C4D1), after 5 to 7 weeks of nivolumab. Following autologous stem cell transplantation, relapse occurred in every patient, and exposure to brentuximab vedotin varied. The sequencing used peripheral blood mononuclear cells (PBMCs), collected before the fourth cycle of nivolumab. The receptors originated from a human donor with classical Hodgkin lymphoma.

As DNA, the CDR3 is TGTGCCAGCAGCACGGACAGGGCGTACGGTAGCACAGATACGCAGTATTTT. Translating gives CASSTDRAYGSTDTQYF. V and J are TRBV5-4 and TRBJ2-3; 8 bases fit TRBD1. This CDR3 comprises 17 residues. The germline V gene has CDR1 SGHNT and CDR2 YYREEE (reference sequence). The J segment lost 0 bases and the V segment lost 4 bases, leaving 10 bases of the junction unmatched. Full variable domain (outside the CDR3, taken from reference TRBV5-4 and TRBJ2-3): ETGVTQSPTHLIKTRGQQVTLRCSSQSGHNTVSWYQQALGQGPQFIFQYYREEENGRGNFPPRFSGLQFPNYSSELNVNALELDDSALYLCASSTDRAYGSTDTQYFGPGTRLTVL.

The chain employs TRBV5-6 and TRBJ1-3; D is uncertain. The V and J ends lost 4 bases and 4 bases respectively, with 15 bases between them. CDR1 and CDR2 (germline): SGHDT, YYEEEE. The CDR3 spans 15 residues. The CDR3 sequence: CASSPPSGDGNTIYF. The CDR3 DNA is TGTGCCAGCAGCCCGCCCTCGGGAGACGGAAACACCATATATTTT.

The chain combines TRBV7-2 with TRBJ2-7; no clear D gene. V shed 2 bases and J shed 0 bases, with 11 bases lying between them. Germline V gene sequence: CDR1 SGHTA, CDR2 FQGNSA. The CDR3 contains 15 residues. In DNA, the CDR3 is TGTGCCAGCAGCTTAAGTACAGTAGCCTCCTACGAGCAGTACTTC. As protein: CASSLSTVASYEQYF.

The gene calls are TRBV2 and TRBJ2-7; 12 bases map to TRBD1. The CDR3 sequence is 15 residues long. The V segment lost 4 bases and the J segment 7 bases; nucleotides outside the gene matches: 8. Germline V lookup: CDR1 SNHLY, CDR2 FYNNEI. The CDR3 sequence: CASSAMGQGAGEQYF. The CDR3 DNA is TGTGCCAGCAGTGCGATGGGACAGGGGGCGGGGGAGCAGTACTTC.

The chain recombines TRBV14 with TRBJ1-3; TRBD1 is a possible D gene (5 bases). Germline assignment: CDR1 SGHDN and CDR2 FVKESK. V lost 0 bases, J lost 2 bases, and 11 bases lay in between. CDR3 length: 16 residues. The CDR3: CASSQDLGDAGNTIYF. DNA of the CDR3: TGTGCCAGCAGCCAAGATTTAGGGGACGCTGGAAACACCATATATTTT.

CDR3 DNA: TGTGCCAGCAGTTCAATACAGAAGGCTGTCTATAATTCACCCCTCCACTTT. It yields the protein CASSSIQKAVYNSPLHF. The chain joins TRBV28 to TRBJ1-6; D not certain. Trimming stripped 4 bases from V and 3 bases from J, with 16 bases between. The CDR3 is 17 residues long. CDR1 is MDHEN and CDR2 is SYDVKM in the germline V gene.